The clone carrying this T cell receptor (beta chain) occurred a few times. The antigen is undetermined. As to time point: pretreatment peripheral blood. The study collected 1 to 8 samples per patient, pretreatment and on-treatment. Method: immunoSEQ multiplex PCR; TCRdb's copy keeps in-frame clones and lacks some. Of tens of thousands of clones listed, 70% to 90% are singletons. With V trimmed by 4 bases and J by 7 bases, 9 bases remained unmatched. This CDR3 is built from 17 residues. The germline V gene has CDR1 MGHRA and CDR2 YSYEKL. This entry is derived from a study of PD-L1 blockade in urothelial cancer. Findings and caveats of the study: Pretreatment peripheral blood TCR clonality that fell below the median predicted better survival among the patients studied. Durable benefit accompanied greater 3-week expansion of tumor-associated blood clones.

Sequencing was performed on PBMCs, taken around atezolizumab (anti-PD-L1) treatment. The chain recombines TRBV4-1 with TRBJ1-6, with 11 bases that match TRBD1. The receptor comes from a man aged 55 to 70 with urothelial cancer. This CDR3 is CASSPPGGDRGNSPLHF. CDR3 nucleotides: TGCGCCAGCAGCCCACCCGGGGGGGACAGGGGGAATTCACCCCTCCACTTT.